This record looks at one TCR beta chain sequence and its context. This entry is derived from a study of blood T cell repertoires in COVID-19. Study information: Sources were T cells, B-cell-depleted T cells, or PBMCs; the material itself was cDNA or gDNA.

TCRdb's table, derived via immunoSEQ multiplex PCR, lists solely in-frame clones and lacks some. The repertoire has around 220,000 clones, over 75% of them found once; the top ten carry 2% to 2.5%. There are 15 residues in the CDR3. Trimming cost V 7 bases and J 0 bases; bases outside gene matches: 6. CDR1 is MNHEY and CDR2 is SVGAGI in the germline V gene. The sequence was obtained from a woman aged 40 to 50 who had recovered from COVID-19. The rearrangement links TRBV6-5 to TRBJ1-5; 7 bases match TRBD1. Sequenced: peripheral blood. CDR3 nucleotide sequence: TGTGCCAGCACTATACAGGGGAGTAGCAATCAGCCCCAGCATTTT. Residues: CASTIQGSSNQPQHF.